The clone carrying this T cell receptor beta chain was recorded once. This sample was included in a study of blood T cell repertoires in COVID-19. Turning to the study itself: Donors in the United States, Italy and Spain gave samples during acute or convalescent COVID-19. Sample material is recorded as cDNA or gDNA derived from T cells, B-cell-depleted T cells, or PBMCs.

How the authors handled the data: Reference gene primer amplification gave nucleated cell count estimates. Repertoires were generated with immunoSEQ multiplex PCR, while TCRdb's copy carries only in-frame clones and drops some. V, J and clone size were drawn from that table, and D and trimming were deduced from the DNA. The sample consists of 90,000 to 130,000 clones, over 75% of them appearing once. V gave up 4 bases and J gave up 5 bases, with 8 bases separating them. Germline-derived CDR1 and CDR2 are MNHEY and SVGEGT. CDR3 length equals 12 residues. Sequencing input: peripheral blood. The TCR was taken from a woman older than 75 with active or convalescent COVID-19. The V and J genes are TRBV6-2 or TRBV6-3 and TRBJ1-2, with D perhaps matching TRBD1 (6 bases). CDR3 loop: CASSSGQYGYTF. The CDR3 DNA sequence: TGTGCCAGCAGTTCCGGACAGTATGGCTACACCTTC.